This is a list of T cell receptor beta chains from one sample in a study of T cells in tumors after PD-1 blockade. Clones were sequenced by immunoSEQ multiplex PCR, and TCRdb holds only the in-frame ones, with some missing. The repertoire holds roughly 12,000 clones, roughly three fifths seen once, with 15% to 20% in the top ten. The source material was tumor tissue, sampled before anti-PD-1 treatment. These receptors came from a human donor with basal cell carcinoma. The CDR3 runs from the conserved cysteine through the conserved F or W. D genes are given only for firm matches. Expanded clones get a size class; other rows say once, few or many, or leave the size out.

d_call: NA
clone_size: NA
j_call: TRBJ2-3
v_call: TRBV19
cdr3_length: 14
cdr3_nt: TGTGCCAGTAGTTTTGGGCAGTCCACAGATACGCAGTATTTT
cdr3_aa: CASSFGQSTDTQYF

d_call: TRBD1
clone_size: NA
j_call: TRBJ1-1
v_call: TRBV3-1/TRBV3-2
cdr3_length: 16
cdr3_nt: TGTGCCAGCAGCCAAGTTCAGAGACAGGGGGCTACTGAAGCTTTCTTT
cdr3_aa: CASSQVQRQGATEAFF

d_call: TRBD1
clone_size: NA
j_call: TRBJ2-2
v_call: TRBV18
cdr3_length: 15
cdr3_nt: TGTGCCAGCTCACCATGGGACAGCAACACCGGGGAGCTGTTTTTT
cdr3_aa: CASSPWDSNTGELFF

d_call: NA
clone_size: NA
j_call: TRBJ1-5
v_call: TRBV7-9
cdr3_length: 13
cdr3_nt: TGTGCCAGCAGCTTAAGTGGGGATCAGCCCCAGCATTTT
cdr3_aa: CASSLSGDQPQHF

d_call: NA
clone_size: medium-sized
j_call: TRBJ2-5
v_call: TRBV7-8
cdr3_length: 13
cdr3_nt: TGTGCCAGCAGAGACGGGGGCCCGGAGACCCAGTACTTC
cdr3_aa: CASRDGGPETQYF

d_call: TRBD1
clone_size: few
j_call: TRBJ2-5
v_call: TRBV27
cdr3_length: 14
cdr3_nt: TGTGCCAGCAGTTTATATCAGGGGGTGGAGACCCAGTACTTC
cdr3_aa: CASSLYQGVETQYF

d_call: NA
clone_size: few
j_call: TRBJ1-1
v_call: TRBV29-1
cdr3_length: 13
cdr3_nt: TGCAGCGGCCTAAAACAGGGGAACACTGAAGCTTTCTTT
cdr3_aa: CSGLKQGNTEAFF

d_call: TRBD2
clone_size: NA
j_call: TRBJ2-3
v_call: TRBV19
cdr3_length: 19
cdr3_nt: TGTGCCAGTAGTCTCCGGGGACTAGCGGGTACAATCCGCACAGATACGCAGTATTTT
cdr3_aa: CASSLRGLAGTIRTDTQYF

d_call: NA
clone_size: NA
j_call: TRBJ1-2
v_call: TRBV14
cdr3_length: 13
cdr3_nt: TGTGCCAGCAGCCAAGGTCGTCACTATGGCTACACCTTC
cdr3_aa: CASSQGRHYGYTF

d_call: NA
clone_size: NA
j_call: TRBJ2-1
v_call: TRBV5-4
cdr3_length: 13
cdr3_nt: TGTGCCAGCAGCTTTAGGTGGGACAATGAGCAGTTCTTC
cdr3_aa: CASSFRWDNEQFF

d_call: NA
clone_size: NA
j_call: TRBJ2-7
v_call: TRBV6-5
cdr3_length: 14
cdr3_nt: TGTGCCAGCAGTTACTCAGACGGGGCCGGGGAGCAGTACTTC
cdr3_aa: CASSYSDGAGEQYF

d_call: NA
clone_size: NA
j_call: TRBJ2-2
v_call: TRBV30
cdr3_length: 13
cdr3_nt: TGTGCCTGGAGTCCCGGGGTCACCGGGGAGCTGTTTTTT
cdr3_aa: CAWSPGVTGELFF

d_call: NA
clone_size: few
j_call: TRBJ2-1
v_call: TRBV7-9
cdr3_length: 12
cdr3_nt: TGTGCCAGCAGCCGACTGTCTCATGAGCAGTTCTTC
cdr3_aa: CASSRLSHEQFF

d_call: NA
clone_size: NA
j_call: TRBJ2-7
v_call: TRBV7-2
cdr3_length: 13
cdr3_nt: TGTGCCAGCAGCTACGGGGGAGGCTACGAGCAGTACTTC
cdr3_aa: CASSYGGGYEQYF

d_call: TRBD2
clone_size: NA
j_call: TRBJ2-3
v_call: TRBV27
cdr3_length: 14
cdr3_nt: TGTGCCAGCAGCCCCGGGACTACCCCAGATACGCAGTATTTT
cdr3_aa: CASSPGTTPDTQYF

d_call: TRBD2
clone_size: NA
j_call: TRBJ2-1
v_call: TRBV9
cdr3_length: 15
cdr3_nt: TGTGCCAGCAGCGCAGTAGCGGGTTCCTACAATGAGCAGTTCTTC
cdr3_aa: CASSAVAGSYNEQFF

d_call: TRBD2
clone_size: NA
j_call: TRBJ2-5
v_call: TRBV18
cdr3_length: 15
cdr3_nt: TGTGCCAGCTCACCACCGGTCAGCGGCGGGAGAACCCAGTACTTC
cdr3_aa: CASSPPVSGGRTQYF

d_call: NA
clone_size: NA
j_call: TRBJ2-5
v_call: TRBV19
cdr3_length: 14
cdr3_nt: TGTGCCAGTAGTCCCGGGACGAAACAAGAGACCCAGTACTTC
cdr3_aa: CASSPGTKQETQYF

d_call: NA
clone_size: NA
j_call: TRBJ2-2
v_call: TRBV13
cdr3_length: 15
cdr3_nt: TGTGCCAGCAGCTTACGGGGGCGCAACACCGGGGAGCTGTTTTTT
cdr3_aa: CASSLRGRNTGELFF

d_call: NA
clone_size: NA
j_call: TRBJ1-6
v_call: TRBV28
cdr3_length: 15
cdr3_nt: TGTGCCAGCAGTTTAGGCGATACAGGAAATTCACCCCTCCACTTT
cdr3_aa: CASSLGDTGNSPLHF

d_call: NA
clone_size: medium-sized
j_call: TRBJ1-2
v_call: TRBV6-4
cdr3_length: 12
cdr3_nt: TGTGCCAGCAGTGATAACGATGGCGGCTACACCTTC
cdr3_aa: CASSDNDGGYTF

d_call: TRBD1
clone_size: few
j_call: TRBJ2-7
v_call: TRBV6-5
cdr3_length: 15
cdr3_nt: TGTGCCAGCAGTTACTCAGGGCAGGGGGCGAACGAGCAGTACTTC
cdr3_aa: CASSYSGQGANEQYF

d_call: TRBD1
clone_size: once
j_call: TRBJ1-6
v_call: TRBV27
cdr3_length: 14
cdr3_nt: TGTGCCAGCAGGGACAGGGGGCTGGATTCACCCCTCCACTTT
cdr3_aa: CASRDRGLDSPLHF

d_call: TRBD2
clone_size: few
j_call: TRBJ2-5
v_call: TRBV27
cdr3_length: 15
cdr3_nt: TGTGCCAGCAGTTCCCAGGGACTATACAAAGAGACCCAGTACTTC
cdr3_aa: CASSSQGLYKETQYF

d_call: TRBD1
clone_size: NA
j_call: TRBJ2-3
v_call: TRBV6-5
cdr3_length: 14
cdr3_nt: TGTGCCAGCAGCGGGACAGGGGGAGCAGATACGCAGTATTTT
cdr3_aa: CASSGTGGADTQYF

d_call: TRBD1
clone_size: medium-sized
j_call: TRBJ2-3
v_call: TRBV5-1
cdr3_length: 15
cdr3_nt: TGCGCCAGCAGCTTGGACAGGGGAAGCACAGATACGCAGTATTTT
cdr3_aa: CASSLDRGSTDTQYF

d_call: NA
clone_size: NA
j_call: TRBJ2-2
v_call: TRBV5-1
cdr3_length: 13
cdr3_nt: TGCGCCAGCAGCTTGACGAACACCGGGGAGCTGTTTTTT
cdr3_aa: CASSLTNTGELFF

d_call: TRBD2
clone_size: NA
j_call: TRBJ2-1
v_call: TRBV28
cdr3_length: 17
cdr3_nt: TGTGCCAGCAGCCTAATTAGACTAGCGGGAAGGTACAATGAGCAGTTCTTC
cdr3_aa: CASSLIRLAGRYNEQFF

d_call: TRBD2
clone_size: few
j_call: TRBJ2-1
v_call: TRBV28
cdr3_length: 14
cdr3_nt: TGTGCCAGCAGCTCGGGCGGGAGGGTTCAAAAGCAGTTCTTC
cdr3_aa: CASSSGGRVQKQFF

d_call: NA
clone_size: NA
j_call: TRBJ1-3
v_call: TRBV3-1/TRBV3-2
cdr3_length: 11
cdr3_nt: TGTGCCAGCAGCCAGGGAAACACCATATATTTT
cdr3_aa: CASSQGNTIYF

d_call: NA
clone_size: NA
j_call: TRBJ2-2
v_call: TRBV19
cdr3_length: 16
cdr3_nt: TGTGCCAGTAGTATATTGGGGGGATGGAACACCGGGGAGCTGTTTTTT
cdr3_aa: CASSILGGWNTGELFF

d_call: TRBD2
clone_size: few
j_call: TRBJ2-2
v_call: TRBV4-3
cdr3_length: 17
cdr3_nt: TGCGCCAGCAGCCAAGATCGGACTAGCGGGAGGCCCGGGGAGCTGTTTTTT
cdr3_aa: CASSQDRTSGRPGELFF

d_call: NA
clone_size: NA
j_call: TRBJ1-3
v_call: TRBV7-6
cdr3_length: 14
cdr3_nt: TGTGCCAGCAGCTTAGGGGGACACCGAGACACCATATATTTT
cdr3_aa: CASSLGGHRDTIYF

d_call: TRBD1
clone_size: NA
j_call: TRBJ2-7
v_call: TRBV5-1
cdr3_length: 16
cdr3_nt: TGCGCCAGCAGCTTCGGGGTCGGGACAGGGAACTACGAGCAGTACTTC
cdr3_aa: CASSFGVGTGNYEQYF

d_call: TRBD1
clone_size: NA
j_call: TRBJ2-7
v_call: TRBV19
cdr3_length: 14
cdr3_nt: TGTGCCAGTAGGGGGACAGGGGGCTCCTACGAGCAGTACTTC
cdr3_aa: CASRGTGGSYEQYF

d_call: TRBD1
clone_size: NA
j_call: TRBJ2-1
v_call: TRBV12-3/TRBV12-4
cdr3_length: 13
cdr3_nt: TGTGCCAGCATTGGGGACAGATTCAATGAGCAGTTCTTC
cdr3_aa: CASIGDRFNEQFF

d_call: NA
clone_size: NA
j_call: TRBJ1-1
v_call: TRBV5-4
cdr3_length: 13
cdr3_nt: TGTGCCAGCAGCTTCTCCCAGAACACTGAAGCTTTCTTT
cdr3_aa: CASSFSQNTEAFF

d_call: TRBD2
clone_size: NA
j_call: TRBJ2-7
v_call: TRBV5-6
cdr3_length: 18
cdr3_nt: TGTGCCAGCAGCTTGGTAGTGGCTAGCGGGGGGTACTCCTACGAGCAGTACTTC
cdr3_aa: CASSLVVASGGYSYEQYF

d_call: NA
clone_size: few
j_call: TRBJ1-1
v_call: TRBV29-1
cdr3_length: 13
cdr3_nt: TGCAGCGTCGGGGAGACTCGGAACACTGAAGCTTTCTTT
cdr3_aa: CSVGETRNTEAFF

d_call: NA
clone_size: NA
j_call: TRBJ2-7
v_call: TRBV6-6
cdr3_length: 14
cdr3_nt: TGTGCCAGCAGTTACTCAGACGGGGCCGGGGAGCAGTACTTC
cdr3_aa: CASSYSDGAGEQYF

d_call: TRBD1
clone_size: NA
j_call: TRBJ2-6
v_call: TRBV7-2
cdr3_length: 15
cdr3_nt: TGTGCCAGCAGCCCCCGGACAGGCGGGGCCAACGTCCTGACTTTC
cdr3_aa: CASSPRTGGANVLTF

d_call: NA
clone_size: NA
j_call: TRBJ2-7
v_call: TRBV7-2
cdr3_length: 14
cdr3_nt: TGTGCCAGCAGCTCATCCACCGGGACATCCGAGCAGTACTTC
cdr3_aa: CASSSSTGTSEQYF

d_call: NA
clone_size: NA
j_call: TRBJ1-1
v_call: TRBV6-2/TRBV6-3
cdr3_length: 15
cdr3_nt: TGTGCCAGCAGTTACGATACGGGGCGCGGCACTGAAGCTTTCTTT
cdr3_aa: CASSYDTGRGTEAFF

d_call: NA
clone_size: NA
j_call: TRBJ1-1
v_call: TRBV5-1
cdr3_length: 13
cdr3_nt: TGCGCCAGCAGCTTAACGACAGTACAAGAAGCTTTCTTT
cdr3_aa: CASSLTTVQEAFF

d_call: TRBD2
clone_size: NA
j_call: TRBJ2-2
v_call: TRBV24-1
cdr3_length: 16
cdr3_nt: TGTGCCACCCAGACTAGCGGGAGCCGGTACGCCGGGGAGCTGTTTTTT
cdr3_aa: CATQTSGSRYAGELFF

d_call: TRBD2
clone_size: NA
j_call: TRBJ2-7
v_call: TRBV6-5
cdr3_length: 16
cdr3_nt: TGTGCCAGCAGTTACTCAACAGGGACTAGCTCCTACGAGCAGTACTTC
cdr3_aa: CASSYSTGTSSYEQYF

d_call: NA
clone_size: once
j_call: TRBJ1-2
v_call: TRBV12-5
cdr3_length: 19
cdr3_nt: TGTGCTAGTGGTTTGGACCCAACATTAGGGACTGTGCGCTTCTATGGCTACACCTTC
cdr3_aa: CASGLDPTLGTVRFYGYTF

d_call: NA
clone_size: medium-sized
j_call: TRBJ2-7
v_call: TRBV24-1
cdr3_length: 11
cdr3_nt: TGTGCCACGGAGTTCCGCTACGAGCAGTACTTC
cdr3_aa: CATEFRYEQYF

d_call: NA
clone_size: NA
j_call: TRBJ1-1
v_call: TRBV7-2
cdr3_length: 14
cdr3_nt: TGTGCCAGCAGCTTACGGGTGATGAACACTGAAGCTTTCTTT
cdr3_aa: CASSLRVMNTEAFF

d_call: TRBD1
clone_size: NA
j_call: TRBJ1-2
v_call: TRBV2
cdr3_length: 14
cdr3_nt: TGTGCCAGCAGCTTGGGACAGGGGGCCGATGGCTACACCTTC
cdr3_aa: CASSLGQGADGYTF

d_call: TRBD2
clone_size: NA
j_call: TRBJ2-1
v_call: TRBV28
cdr3_length: 15
cdr3_nt: TGTGCCAGCAGTTTATCGTATAGCGGGAGGGGTGAGCAGTTCTTC
cdr3_aa: CASSLSYSGRGEQFF

d_call: NA
clone_size: NA
j_call: TRBJ1-1
v_call: TRBV29-1
cdr3_length: 14
cdr3_nt: TGCAGCGTTGAGGAAGGAGGGCGAGGGACTGAAGCTTTCTTT
cdr3_aa: CSVEEGGRGTEAFF